This T cell receptor beta chain was observed in a study of T cell responses to AZD1222 COVID-19 vaccine. This CDR3 is built from 17 residues. V lost 0 bases, J lost 4 bases, and 10 bases stayed unmatched. CDR1 is LGHNA, CDR2 YNFKEQ, per germline. The assay was immunoSEQ multiplex PCR, and TCRdb's table has in-frame clones only and misses some. The sample has around 130,000 clones, approximately 85% seen once. This sequence joins TRBV4-2 and TRBJ2-3; 7 nucleotides line up with TRBD2. The sequencing used peripheral blood, collected on day 0 of AZD1222 vaccination. The clonotype was recovered from an adult in good health. In nucleotides, the CDR3 is TGTGCCAGCAGCCAAGATAGGGCTAGCGGTCGGGCAGATACGCAGTATTTT. It codes for CASSQDRASGRADTQYF.